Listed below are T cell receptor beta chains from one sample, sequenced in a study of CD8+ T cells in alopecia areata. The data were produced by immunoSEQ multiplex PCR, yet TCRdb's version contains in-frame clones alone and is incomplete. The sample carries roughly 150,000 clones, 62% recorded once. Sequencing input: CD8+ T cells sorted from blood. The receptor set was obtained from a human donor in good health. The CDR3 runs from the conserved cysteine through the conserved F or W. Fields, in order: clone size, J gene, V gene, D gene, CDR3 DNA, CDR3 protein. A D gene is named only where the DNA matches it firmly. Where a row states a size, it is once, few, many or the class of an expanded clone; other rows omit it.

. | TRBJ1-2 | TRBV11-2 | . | TGTGCCAGCAGCTTAGAGTTAGGGGGGGACTATGGCTACACCTTC | CASSLELGGDYGYTF
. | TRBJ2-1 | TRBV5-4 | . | TGTGCCAGCAGTCTCTCTCCCTACAATGAGCAGTTCTTC | CASSLSPYNEQFF
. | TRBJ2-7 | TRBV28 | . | TGTGCCAGCAGCACCCGGGCAGGGGCATCCTACGAGCAGTACTTC | CASSTRAGASYEQYF
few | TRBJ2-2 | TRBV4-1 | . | TGCGCCAGCAGCCAAGCCTCCACCGGCGGGGAGCTGTTTTTT | CASSQASTGGELFF
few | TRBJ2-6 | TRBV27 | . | TGTGCCAGCAGTTTGGTCTCTGGGGCCAACGTCCTGACTTTC | CASSLVSGANVLTF
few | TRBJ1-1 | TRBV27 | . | TGTGCCAGCAGTTTACAGCGAGGGAACACTGAAGCTTTCTTT | CASSLQRGNTEAFF
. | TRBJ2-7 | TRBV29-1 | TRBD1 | TGCAGCGTTGAAGGTCCCGGGACAGAGACCTACGAGCAGTACTTC | CSVEGPGTETYEQYF
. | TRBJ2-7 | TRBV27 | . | TGTGCCAGCAGCCCGGGACACCGCTCCTACGAGCAGTACTTC | CASSPGHRSYEQYF
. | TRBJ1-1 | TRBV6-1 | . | TGTGCCACCAGGGCCCCTTGGAACACTGAAGCTTTCTTT | CATRAPWNTEAFF
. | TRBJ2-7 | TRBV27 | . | TGTGCCAGCAGTTTAGGTCGTTTCTCCTACGAGCAGTACTTC | CASSLGRFSYEQYF
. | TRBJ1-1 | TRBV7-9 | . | TGTGCCAGCAGCTCAATACTCGGGGGCCGAACTGAAGCTTTCTTT | CASSSILGGRTEAFF
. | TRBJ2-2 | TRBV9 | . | TGTGCCAGCAGCGTAGCATTTCAGAACACCGGGGAGCTGTTTTTT | CASSVAFQNTGELFF
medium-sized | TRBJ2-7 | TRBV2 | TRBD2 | TGTGCCAGCAGTGAGGGACTAACCACCTACGAGCAGTACTTC | CASSEGLTTYEQYF
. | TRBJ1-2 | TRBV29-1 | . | TGCAGCGTTGAGAGCCGCTATGACTACACCTTC | CSVESRYDYTF
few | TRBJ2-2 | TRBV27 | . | TGTGCCAGCAGTGAATTAGGTGGGGCGGGGCGAAACACCGGGGAGCTGTTTTTT | CASSELGGAGRNTGELFF
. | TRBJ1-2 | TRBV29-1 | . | TGCAGCGTTGATGCAGGACTTAACTATGGCTACACCTTC | CSVDAGLNYGYTF
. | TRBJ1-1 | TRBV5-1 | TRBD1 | TGCGCCAGCAGCCCCGGACAGGGGGACACTGAAGCTTTCTTT | CASSPGQGDTEAFF
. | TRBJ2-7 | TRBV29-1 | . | TGCAGCGTTGAAGATCGGGGTTACGAGCAGTACTTC | CSVEDRGYEQYF
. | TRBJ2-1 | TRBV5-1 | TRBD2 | TGCGCCAGCAGCCCCGGACTAGCGGGAGGCAATGAGCAGTTCTTC | CASSPGLAGGNEQFF
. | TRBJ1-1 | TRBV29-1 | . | TGCAGCGGGACCATTAACACTGAAGCTTTCTTT | CSGTINTEAFF
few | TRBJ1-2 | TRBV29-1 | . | TGCAGCGTCGCTAGAGTGGACCATGGCTACACCTTC | CSVARVDHGYTF
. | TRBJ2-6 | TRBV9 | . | TGTGCCAGCAGCGTAGGAGACCAGTCTGGGGCCAACGTCCTGACTTTC | CASSVGDQSGANVLTF
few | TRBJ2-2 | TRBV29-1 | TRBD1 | TGCAGCGTTGAAGATGACAGGGGGTCCACCGGGGAGCTGTTTTTT | CSVEDDRGSTGELFF
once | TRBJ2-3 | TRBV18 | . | TGTGCCAGCTCACCAGGTACAGATACGCAGTATTTT | CASSPGTDTQYF
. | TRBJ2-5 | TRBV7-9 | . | TGTGCCAGCAGCTTTTTAACCAGGGAAGAGACCCAGTACTTC | CASSFLTREETQYF
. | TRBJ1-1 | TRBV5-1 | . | TGCGCCAGCAGCTTGGGTTGGGGGAACACTGAAGCTTTCTTT | CASSLGWGNTEAFF
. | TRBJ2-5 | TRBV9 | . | TGTGCCAGCAGCACCCGAGAGACCCAGTACTTC | CASSTRETQYF
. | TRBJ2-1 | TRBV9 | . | TGTGCCAGCAGCCCCGGCCTGAATGAGCAGTTCTTC | CASSPGLNEQFF
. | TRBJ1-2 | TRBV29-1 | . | TGCAGCGTTGATACTAGGCGGGGCTACACCTTC | CSVDTRRGYTF
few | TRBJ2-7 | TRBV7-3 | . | TGTGCCAGCAGCTTAACCGGGTCTGTCTACGAGCAGTACTTC | CASSLTGSVYEQYF
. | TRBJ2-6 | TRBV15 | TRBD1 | TGTGCCACCAGCGCCCCAGGTGGGACAGTGTACTCTGGGGCCAACGTCCTGACTTTC | CATSAPGGTVYSGANVLTF
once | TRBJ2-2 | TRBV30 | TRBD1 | TGTGCCTGGAGTGCTTGGACAGGGAGCACCGGGGAGCTGTTTTTT | CAWSAWTGSTGELFF
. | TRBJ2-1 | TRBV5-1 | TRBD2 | TGCGCCAGCAGCTTCAGACTAGCGGGGCCTTACAATGAGCAGTTCTTC | CASSFRLAGPYNEQFF
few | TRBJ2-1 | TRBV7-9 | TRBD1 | TGTGCCAGCAGCTCCAAGGGGGCGGTGGGTAATGAGCAGTTCTTC | CASSSKGAVGNEQFF
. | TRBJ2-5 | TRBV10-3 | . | TGTGCCATCAGTGAGTCTCAGGAGACCCAGTACTTC | CAISESQETQYF
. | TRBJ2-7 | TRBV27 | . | TGTGCCAGCCAAGCCGGGACGGGGTCCTACGAGCAGTACTTC | CASQAGTGSYEQYF
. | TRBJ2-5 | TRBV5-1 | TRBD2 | TGCGCCAGCAGCTTGGGGACTAGACAAGAGACCCAGTACTTC | CASSLGTRQETQYF
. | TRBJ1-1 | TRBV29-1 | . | TGCAGCGTTGAAGATCTTCTGGAGCTCGAAGCTTTCTTT | CSVEDLLELEAFF
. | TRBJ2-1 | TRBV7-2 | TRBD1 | TGTGCCAGCAGCTTGGGGGACAGGGCCTACTCCTACAATGAGCAGTTCTTC | CASSLGDRAYSYNEQFF
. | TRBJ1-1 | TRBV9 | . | TGTGCCAGCAGCCCTTACAGTGGCGCTTTCTTT | CASSPYSGAFF